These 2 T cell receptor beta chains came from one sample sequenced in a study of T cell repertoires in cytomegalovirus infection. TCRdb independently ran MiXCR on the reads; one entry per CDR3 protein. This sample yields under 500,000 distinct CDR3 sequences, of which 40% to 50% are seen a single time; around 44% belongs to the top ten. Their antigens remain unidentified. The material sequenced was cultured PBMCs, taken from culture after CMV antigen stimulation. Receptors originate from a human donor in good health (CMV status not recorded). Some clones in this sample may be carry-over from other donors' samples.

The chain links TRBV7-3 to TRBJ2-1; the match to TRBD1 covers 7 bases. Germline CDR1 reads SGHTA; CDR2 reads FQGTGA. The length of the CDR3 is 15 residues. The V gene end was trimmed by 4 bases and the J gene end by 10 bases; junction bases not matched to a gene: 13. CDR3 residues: CASSSGGRTVGEQFF. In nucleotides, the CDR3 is TGTGCCAGCAGCTCAGGGGGACGAACGGTCGGGGAGCAGTTCTTC. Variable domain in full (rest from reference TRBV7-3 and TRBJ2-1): GAGVSQTPSNKVTEKGKYVELRCDPISGHTALYWYRQSLGQGPEFLIYFQGTGAADDSGLPNDRFFAVRPEGSVSTLKIQRTERGDSAVYLCASSSGGRTVGEQFFGPGTRLTVL.

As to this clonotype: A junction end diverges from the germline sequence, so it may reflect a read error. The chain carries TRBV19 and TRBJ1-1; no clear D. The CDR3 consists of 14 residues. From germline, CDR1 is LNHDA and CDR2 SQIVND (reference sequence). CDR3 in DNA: TGCGCTAGCCGCGATGGAGGTGGGAACACTGAAGCTTTCTTT. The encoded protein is CASRDGGGNTEAFF.